The 25 T cell receptor beta chains below all came from one sample that was sequenced in a study of T cell responses to AZD1222 COVID-19 vaccine. Some clones are missing from TCRdb's copy, which holds only in-frame ones; the method was immunoSEQ multiplex PCR. Here the sample spans around 110,000 clones, less than 95% being singletons. Sequenced here: peripheral blood, sampled 28 days after the second AZD1222 dose. The source is an adult who received the AZD1222 COVID-19 vaccine.

V is TRBV2 and J is TRBJ1-6, with a weak D call TRBD1 (5 bases). CDR1 SNHLY and CDR2 FYNNEI come from the germline V gene. V was pared by 5 bases and J by 10 bases, with 12 bases between. This CDR3 is built from 13 residues. Written as DNA, the CDR3 is TGTGCCAGCAGTCCCGACAGAAACTCACCCCTCCACTTT. Amino acid sequence: CASSPDRNSPLHF.

The chain couples TRBV6-5 to TRBJ2-1, with TRBD2 matching 13 bases. V trimming: 6 bases; J trimming: 9 bases; junction bases outside the gene matches: 11. This CDR3 is built from 16 residues. Germline V lookup: CDR1 MNHEY, CDR2 SVGAGI. The CDR3 DNA is TGTGCCAGCAGATACCCCGGGACTAGCGGGATTGGTGAGCAGTTCTTC. Its protein product is CASRYPGTSGIGEQFF.

The V gene is TRBV27, the J gene TRBJ1-1; no reliable D call. This CDR3 spans 12 amino acids. Germline assignment: CDR1 MNHEY and CDR2 SMNVEV (reference sequence). Trimming stripped 6 bases from V and 2 bases from J, with 7 bases between. DNA for the CDR3: TGTGCCAGCAGCGCAGTAAACACTGAAGCTTTCTTT. Amino acids: CASSAVNTEAFF.

The gene calls are TRBV19 and TRBJ2-7; D unresolved. Trimming took 5 bases from V and 4 from J, leaving 18 bases between them. CDR3 length: 15 amino acids. Per the germline V gene, CDR1 is LNHDA and CDR2 is SQIVND (reference sequence). CDR3 nucleotides: TGTGCCAGTAGTCCAGACGCCCGTTCGGGTTACGAGCAGTACTTC. Translated: CASSPDARSGYEQYF. The full variable domain, rest sourced from reference TRBV19 and TRBJ2-7, is DGGITQSPKYLFRKEGQNVTLSCEQNLNHDAMYWYRQDPGQGLRLIYYSQIVNDFQKGDIAEGYSVSREKKESFPLTVTSAQKNPTAFYLCASSPDARSGYEQYFGPGTRLTVT.

The chain uses TRBV6-2 or TRBV6-3 and TRBJ1-2; no reliable D call. CDR3 length: 12 residues. Per germline, CDR1 MNHEY and CDR2 SVGEGT. V lost 5 bases to trimming and J lost 3 bases, with 7 bases between them. The CDR3 sequence: CASSQAHYGYTF. CDR3 DNA: TGTGCCAGCAGTCAGGCCCACTATGGCTACACCTTC.

The V and J genes are TRBV27 and TRBJ2-7, with a weak D call TRBD2 (6 bases). CDR1 is MNHEY and CDR2 is SMNVEV in the germline V gene (reference sequence). CDR3 length equals 13 residues. Trimming took 8 bases from V and 2 from J, leaving 13 bases between them. The chain's CDR3 is CASRPGVPYEQYF. CDR3 sequence (DNA): TGTGCCAGCCGCCCGGGAGTCCCCTACGAGCAGTACTTC.

The chain is built from TRBV27 and TRBJ2-7; the D gene is possibly TRBD1 (6 bases). The CDR3 totals 16 residues. Germline CDR1 reads MNHEY; CDR2 reads SMNVEV (reference sequence). The V and J ends lost 5 bases and 0 bases respectively, with 17 bases between them. Here the CDR3 DNA reads TGTGCCAGCAGTAGGGGCAGGGGTGGGGGCTCCTACGAGCAGTACTTC. Translated, it gives CASSRGRGGGSYEQYF.

The CDR3 nucleotides are TGCGCCAGCAGCTTGGCCGGGTCCCCCGCCCCGGACACCGGGGAGCTGTTTTTT. This gives the protein CASSLAGSPAPDTGELFF. The rearrangement joins TRBV5-1 to TRBJ2-2; D gene ambiguous. This CDR3 comprises 18 residues. Trimming cost V 0 bases and J 3 bases, with 18 bases left between them. Germline lookup yields CDR1 SGHRS and CDR2 YFSETQ.

This chain connects TRBV25-1 to TRBJ1-1, with TRBD1 matching over 7 bases. The CDR3 spans 17 residues. The germline CDR1 and CDR2 sequences are MGHDK and SYGVNS. V lost 4 bases to trimming and J lost 7 bases; unmatched junction nucleotides: 18. The CDR3 DNA is TGTGCCAGCAGTGCACAAAATCGACAGGGTGGTACGGTTGAAGCTTTCTTT. Translating it yields CASSAQNRQGGTVEAFF.

The V call is TRBV4-1, the J call TRBJ2-3, with 8 bases lining up with TRBD2. Germline loops: CDR1 MGHRA, CDR2 YSYEKL. CDR3 length equals 19 residues. J was trimmed by 3 bases and V by 0 bases; bases with no gene match: 14. CDR3 DNA sequence: TGCGCCAGCAGCCAAGACGGCCTTACGGGGGGGACCTATACAGATACGCAGTATTTT. This encodes CASSQDGLTGGTYTDTQYF.

This chain uses TRBV11-1 with TRBJ1-2, with unresolved D. The V and J ends lost 5 bases and 3 bases respectively, with 13 bases between them. The CDR3 loop spans 14 amino acids. Germline loops: CDR1 SGHAT, CDR2 FQDESV (reference sequence). CDR3 sequence: CASSALSGHYGYTF. The CDR3 nucleotides read TGTGCCAGCAGCGCCCTTTCGGGTCACTATGGCTACACCTTC.

With respect to this clone: The identical CDR3 is also encoded by other nucleotide sequences in the sample. This sequence joins TRBV2 and TRBJ2-2; D is unclear. The CDR3 has 15 amino acids. The V and J ends lost 4 bases and 0 bases respectively, with 9 bases between them. Looked up from germline, CDR1 is SNHLY and CDR2 is FYNNEI. The CDR3 is CASSGRTANTGELFF. The CDR3 DNA reads TGTGCCAGCAGTGGGAGAACTGCGAACACCGGGGAGCTGTTTTTT.

This rearrangement joins TRBV5-1 to TRBJ1-5, with 7 nucleotides matching TRBD1. V dropped 4 bases and J dropped 7; count of bases not matched to a gene: 11. The CDR3 loop spans 15 amino acids. Germline V CDR1 and CDR2: SGHRS, YFSETQ. CDR3 region: CASSPGTDQPQPQHF. The CDR3 DNA sequence: TGCGCCAGCAGCCCCGGGACAGACCAGCCCCAGCCCCAGCATTTT.

This rearrangement joins TRBV19 to TRBJ1-5, with D hard to call. The V gene's germline CDR1 is LNHDA and CDR2 SQIVND (reference sequence). The CDR3 is 16 amino acids. The V end was cut by 4 bases, the J end by 4 bases, with 17 bases between. The CDR3, as DNA: TGTGCCAGTAGTAGGGATGGGGTCTCGGAAAATCAGCCCCAGCATTTT. It codes for CASSRDGVSENQPQHF.

The V and J genes are TRBV2 and TRBJ2-7, with no clear D. Trimming stripped 3 bases from V and 4 bases from J, with 13 bases between. The germline CDR1 and CDR2 sequences are SNHLY and FYNNEI. The CDR3 runs 14 residues. CDR3 in amino acids: CASSDIGKEYEQYF. The CDR3 DNA is TGTGCCAGCAGTGATATAGGGAAGGAGTACGAGCAGTACTTC. The whole variable domain, filled in from reference TRBV2 and TRBJ2-7, reads EPEVTQTPSHQVTQMGQEVILRCVPISNHLYFYWYRQILGQKVEFLVSFYNNEISEKSEIFDDQFSVERPDGSNFTLKIRSTKLEDSAMYFCASSDIGKEYEQYFGPGTRLTVT.

This clone was counted a single time. This chain uses TRBV19 with TRBJ1-5; the match to TRBD1 covers 11 bases. CDR1 and CDR2 from the germline V gene are LNHDA and SQIVND (reference sequence). With V trimmed by 5 bases and J by 4 bases, 4 bases remained unmatched. The CDR3 covers 15 residues. DNA of the CDR3: TGTGCCAGTAGTCTGGACAGGGGGCGGAATCAGCCCCAGCATTTT. Translated: CASSLDRGRNQPQHF. The full variable domain, its missing parts supplied by reference TRBV19 and TRBJ1-5, is DGGITQSPKYLFRKEGQNVTLSCEQNLNHDAMYWYRQDPGQGLRLIYYSQIVNDFQKGDIAEGYSVSREKKESFPLTVTSAQKNPTAFYLCASSLDRGRNQPQHFGDGTRLSIL.

J is TRBJ2-7 and V is TRBV7-2; 8 positions agree with TRBD1. The CDR3 totals 16 residues. The germline gives CDR1 SGHTA, CDR2 FQGNSA. J gave up 6 bases and V 5 bases, and 15 bases lay outside the gene matches. The CDR3 DNA follows: TGTGCCAGCAGCCCCAATGGAGGACAGGGAAATGGCGAGCAGTACTTC. This gives the protein CASSPNGGQGNGEQYF.

The rearrangement uses TRBV30 and TRBJ2-7; D call uncertain. The germline gives CDR1 GTSNPN, CDR2 SVGIG (reference sequence). V gave up 5 bases and J gave up 3 bases, with 11 bases separating them. This CDR3 comprises 12 residues. The DNA of the CDR3 is TGTGCCTGGCATAAAAGGGTCTACGAGCAGTACTTC. Protein sequence: CAWHKRVYEQYF.

The chain couples TRBV2 to TRBJ2-3; TRBD2 agrees at 8 bases. The CDR3 is made up of 15 amino acids. Germline trimming cut 6 bases from V and 0 bases from J; bases unmatched to any gene: 5. From germline, CDR1 is SNHLY and CDR2 FYNNEI. CDR3: CASRYSGVSTDTQYF. The CDR3 DNA reads as TGTGCCAGCAGGTATAGCGGGGTGAGCACAGATACGCAGTATTTT.

This chain uses TRBV14 with TRBJ2-2; D is undetermined. The CDR3 contains 14 residues. V was pared by 2 bases and J by 5 bases, with 9 bases between. Germline V gene sequence: CDR1 SGHDN, CDR2 FVKESK. The CDR3 nucleotides read TGTGCCAGCAGCCAATTAGGTGGGACCGGGGAGCTGTTTTTT. Its protein is CASSQLGGTGELFF.

J is TRBJ1-5 and V is TRBV3-1 (or the pseudogene TRBV3-2); weak D call: TRBD1 (5 bases). V lost 3 bases, J lost 2 bases, and 11 bases lay in between. Germline V lookup: CDR1 LGHDT, CDR2 YNNKEL (reference sequence). This CDR3 has 15 amino acids. CDR3 sequence (DNA): TGTGCCAGCAGCCATGAGGGAGGGGGCAATCAGCCCCAGCATTTT. Amino acids: CASSHEGGGNQPQHF.

The rearrangement joins TRBV4-3 to TRBJ2-2, with TRBD2 as a possible D gene (6 bases). Germline assignment: CDR1 LGHNA and CDR2 YSLEER. The CDR3 has 16 amino acids. Between the trimmed V and J ends, which lost 4 bases and 1 base, there was a span of 13 bases. The CDR3 protein is CASSPLGLQNTGELFF. The CDR3 DNA is TGCGCCAGCAGCCCGTTGGGACTGCAGAACACCGGGGAGCTGTTTTTT.

The chain uses TRBV4-1 and TRBJ2-2; TRBD1 agrees at 9 bases. The CDR3 totals 16 residues. With V trimmed by 2 bases and J by 4 bases, 5 bases remained unmatched. CDR1 MGHRA and CDR2 YSYEKL come from the germline V gene. The chain's CDR3 is CASSQPGQGLTGELFF. Written as DNA, the CDR3 is TGCGCCAGCAGCCAACCAGGACAGGGGCTCACCGGGGAGCTGTTTTTT.

The gene calls are TRBV19 and TRBJ1-6; D gene uncertain. Germline lookup yields CDR1 LNHDA and CDR2 SQIVND (reference sequence). The CDR3 runs to 11 residues. Trimming left V 6 bases short and J 6 bases short, with 3 bases between. The CDR3 reads CASRANSPLHF. CDR3 sequence (DNA): TGTGCCAGTAGGGCTAATTCACCCCTCCACTTT.

The rearrangement links TRBV5-1 to TRBJ1-2; no definite D call. V was trimmed by 0 bases and J by 5 bases, leaving 5 bases between them. Germline CDR1 reads SGHRS; CDR2 reads YFSETQ. This CDR3 has 12 residues. The CDR3, as DNA: TGCGCCAGCAGCTTGGGGGCTTATGGCTACACCTTC. It codes for CASSLGAYGYTF.